These 6 T cell receptor beta chains were sequenced from one sample in a study of cytomegalovirus exposure and HLA in healthy donors. The PCR used 60 Vbeta and 13 Jbeta primers. Method: immunoSEQ multiplex PCR; TCRdb's copy keeps in-frame clones and lacks some. This sample carries about 62,000 clones, more than 70% of them seen once, and the ten largest clones take 9.7%. Sequencing input: PBMCs. These receptors all stem from a man in his forties in good health and CMV-seronegative.

This clone occurred a few times. The chain uses TRBV2 and TRBJ1-5; D is undetermined. Looked up from germline, CDR1 is SNHLY and CDR2 is FYNNEI. The V end lost 5 bases, the J end lost 4 bases, and 3 bases lay between the germline ends. The CDR3 is 11 amino acids. The CDR3 region has the DNA TGTGCCAGCAGTTTAAATCAGCCCCAGCATTTT. This gives the protein CASSLNQPQHF.

The chain couples TRBV28 to TRBJ1-1; D possibly corresponds to TRBD1 (5 bases). Germline V gene sequence: CDR1 MDHEN, CDR2 SYDVKM. V was clipped by 8 bases and J by 7 bases, with 23 bases between them. CDR3 length equals 15 residues. In DNA, the CDR3 is TGTGCCAGCCGCGAAGGCCCCAGGGTACCCCATGAAGCTTTCTTT. Translation: CASREGPRVPHEAFF.

This chain connects TRBV5-6 to TRBJ2-5; TRBD2 matches at 9 bases. J gave up 1 base and V 6 bases, and 10 bases lay outside the gene matches. This CDR3 is built from 16 residues. Germline lookup yields CDR1 SGHDT and CDR2 YYEEEE. CDR3 sequence reads: CASTPQRGALQETQYF. In DNA, the CDR3 is TGTGCCAGCACCCCCCAGCGGGGGGCCCTCCAAGAGACCCAGTACTTC.

Turning to this clone: The sample has other DNA sequences that encode this CDR3 too. The chain joins TRBV2 to TRBJ2-7; TRBD2 matches at 13 bases. The CDR3 sequence is 18 residues long. V shed 5 bases, J shed 0 bases, and the junction held 10 bases outside the gene matches. Germline lookup yields CDR1 SNHLY and CDR2 FYNNEI. The CDR3 sequence: CASSSRPGLAGSSYEQYF. CDR3 nucleotide sequence: TGTGCCAGCAGTTCTAGGCCGGGACTAGCGGGGTCCTCCTACGAGCAGTACTTC.

The count of this clone is one. The chain joins TRBV7-8 to TRBJ1-2; 7 nucleotides align to TRBD1. Germline-derived CDR1 and CDR2 are SGHVS and FQNEAQ. This CDR3 has 16 residues. V lost 0 bases, J lost 3 bases, and 7 bases stayed unmatched. The CDR3 is CASSLAYRGGDYGYTF. The CDR3 DNA reads as TGTGCCAGCAGCTTAGCTTACAGGGGTGGAGACTATGGCTACACCTTC. Combining the CDR3 with reference TRBV7-8 and TRBJ1-2 gives the whole variable domain GAGVSQSPRYKVAKRGQDVALRCDPISGHVSLFWYQQALGQGPEFLTYFQNEAQLDKSGLPSDRFFAERPEGSVSTLKIQRTQQEDSAVYLCASSLAYRGGDYGYTFGSGTRLTVV.

The V and J genes are TRBV28 and TRBJ2-5; D is perhaps TRBD2 (6 bases). V lost 5 bases to trimming and J lost 8 bases, with 12 bases between them. The length of the CDR3 is 12 residues. Germline V gene lookup returns CDR1 MDHEN and CDR2 SYDVKM. The CDR3 coding sequence is TGTGCCAGCAGTATCGGGACTTCAACCCAGTACTTC. It encodes CASSIGTSTQYF.